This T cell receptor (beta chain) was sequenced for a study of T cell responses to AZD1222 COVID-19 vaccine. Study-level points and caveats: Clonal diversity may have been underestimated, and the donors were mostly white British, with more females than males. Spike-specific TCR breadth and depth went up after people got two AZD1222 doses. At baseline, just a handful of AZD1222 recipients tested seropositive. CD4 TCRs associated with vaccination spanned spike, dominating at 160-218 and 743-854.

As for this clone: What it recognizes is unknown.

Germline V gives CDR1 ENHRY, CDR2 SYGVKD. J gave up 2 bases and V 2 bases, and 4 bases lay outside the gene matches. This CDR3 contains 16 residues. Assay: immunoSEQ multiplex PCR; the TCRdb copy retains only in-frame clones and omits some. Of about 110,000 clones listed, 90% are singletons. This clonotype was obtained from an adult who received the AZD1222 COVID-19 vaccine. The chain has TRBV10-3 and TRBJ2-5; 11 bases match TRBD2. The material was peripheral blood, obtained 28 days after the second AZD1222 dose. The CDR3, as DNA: TGTGCCATCAGTGAGGGAATAGCGGGGGGGCAAGAGACCCAGTACTTC. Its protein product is CAISEGIAGGQETQYF.